The 3 T cell receptor beta chains below were found in one sample sequenced in a study of blood T cell repertoires in COVID-19. Measured with immunoSEQ multiplex PCR; TCRdb has only the in-frame clones, and not every one. The profile shows 150,000 or so clones, roughly 85% of them singletons. Sequencing used PBMCs or T cells enriched from blood (not recorded which). The receptors derive from a man aged 55 to 70 who had recovered from COVID-19.

The chain combines TRBV28 with TRBJ1-5; 7 nucleotides line up with TRBD1. The V and J ends lost 2 bases and 2 bases, in that order; junction bases with no gene match: 6. This CDR3 has 16 residues. Germline V gives CDR1 MDHEN, CDR2 SYDVKM. The CDR3 DNA is TGTGCCAGCAGTTTAATAGGCGGGACAGGCAATCAGCCCCAGCATTTT. Translating it yields CASSLIGGTGNQPQHF.

This chain connects TRBV11-2 to TRBJ2-1; D remains unclear. V was cut by 1 base and J by 1 base, with 11 bases left in between. The CDR3 runs 16 residues. Germline V gives CDR1 SGHAT, CDR2 FQNNGV. The CDR3 DNA reads TGTGCCAGCAGCTTAGGAGTTGGTCGGTCCTACAATGAGCAGTTCTTC. Residues: CASSLGVGRSYNEQFF. The whole variable domain, filled in from reference TRBV11-2 and TRBJ2-1, reads EAGVAQSPRYKIIEKRQSVAFWCNPISGHATLYWYQQILGQGPKLLIQFQNNGVVDDSQLPKDRFSAERLKGVDSTLKIQPAKLEDSAVYLCASSLGVGRSYNEQFFGPGTRLTVL.

The J gene is TRBJ2-7, the V gene TRBV19; 7 nucleotides align to TRBD1. The CDR3 is made up of 14 amino acids. In germline, CDR1 is LNHDA, CDR2 SQIVND (reference sequence). The V gene end was trimmed by 6 bases and the J gene end by 1 base; junction bases not matched to a gene: 6. DNA for the CDR3: TGTGCCAGTAGCGTCCGGGACAGTTCCTACGAGCAGTACTTC. Translating it yields CASSVRDSSYEQYF. Looking up the rest from reference TRBV19 and TRBJ2-7 gives the full variable domain: DGGITQSPKYLFRKEGQNVTLSCEQNLNHDAMYWYRQDPGQGLRLIYYSQIVNDFQKGDIAEGYSVSREKKESFPLTVTSAQKNPTAFYLCASSVRDSSYEQYFGPGTRLTVT.